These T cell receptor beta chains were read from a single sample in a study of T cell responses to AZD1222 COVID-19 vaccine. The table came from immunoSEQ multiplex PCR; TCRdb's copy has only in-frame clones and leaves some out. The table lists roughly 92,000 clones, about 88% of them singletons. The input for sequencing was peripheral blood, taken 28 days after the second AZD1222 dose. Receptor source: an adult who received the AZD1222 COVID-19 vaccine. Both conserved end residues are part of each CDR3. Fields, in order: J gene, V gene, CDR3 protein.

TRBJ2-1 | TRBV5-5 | CASSLGHVSSYNEQFF
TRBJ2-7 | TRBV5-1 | CASSLEAVSYEQYF
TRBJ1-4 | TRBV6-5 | CASRSGTGLKELFF
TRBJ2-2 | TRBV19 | CASSIPWRTGELFF
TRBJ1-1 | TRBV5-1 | CASSLERGGNTEAFF
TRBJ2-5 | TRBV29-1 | CSVRGRETQYF
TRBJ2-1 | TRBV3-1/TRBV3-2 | CASSQANIAGTHNEQFF
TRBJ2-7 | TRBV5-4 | CASSLGGQGAYEQYF
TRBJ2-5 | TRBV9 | CASSTFGGLETQYF
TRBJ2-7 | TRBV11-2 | CASGWGAEQYF
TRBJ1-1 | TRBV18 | CASSQGPNTEAFF
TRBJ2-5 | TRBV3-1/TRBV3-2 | CASSQGGAQYF
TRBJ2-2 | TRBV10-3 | CAISASGLAGAGGELFF
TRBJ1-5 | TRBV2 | CASSEFRGAGNQPQHF
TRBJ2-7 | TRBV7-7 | CASSLLGGKGAYEQYF
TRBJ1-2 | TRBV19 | CASGQGSIYGYTF
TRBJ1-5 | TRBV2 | CASRPRTGGNQPQHF
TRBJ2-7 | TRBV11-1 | CASSLAKGSGGEQYF
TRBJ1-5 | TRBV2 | CASSEVGQYQPQHF
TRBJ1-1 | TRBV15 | CATSRDRVNTEAFF
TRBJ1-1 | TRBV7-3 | CASGAGGTEAFF
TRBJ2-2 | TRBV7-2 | CASRPGTSGYTGELFF
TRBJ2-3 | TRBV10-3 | CAISESDDTQYF
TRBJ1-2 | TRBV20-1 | CSALGQYGYTF
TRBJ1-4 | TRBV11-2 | CASSPRLNEKLFF
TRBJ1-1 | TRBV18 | CASSPPFSGPGGVNTEAFF
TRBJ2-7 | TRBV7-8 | CASSLSLAGGSYEQYF